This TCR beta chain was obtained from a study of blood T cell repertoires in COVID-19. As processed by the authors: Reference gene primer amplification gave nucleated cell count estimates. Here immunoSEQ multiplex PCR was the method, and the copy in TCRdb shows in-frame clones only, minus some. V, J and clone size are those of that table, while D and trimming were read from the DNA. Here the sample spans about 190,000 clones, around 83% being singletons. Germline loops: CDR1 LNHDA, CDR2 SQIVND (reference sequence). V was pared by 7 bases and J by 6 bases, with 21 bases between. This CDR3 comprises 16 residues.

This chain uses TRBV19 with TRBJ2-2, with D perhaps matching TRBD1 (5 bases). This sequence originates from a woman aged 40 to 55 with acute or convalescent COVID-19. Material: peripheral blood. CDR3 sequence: CASIFAGKVFAGELFF. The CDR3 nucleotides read TGTGCCAGTATTTTTGCAGGGAAGGTGTTCGCCGGGGAGCTGTTTTTT.